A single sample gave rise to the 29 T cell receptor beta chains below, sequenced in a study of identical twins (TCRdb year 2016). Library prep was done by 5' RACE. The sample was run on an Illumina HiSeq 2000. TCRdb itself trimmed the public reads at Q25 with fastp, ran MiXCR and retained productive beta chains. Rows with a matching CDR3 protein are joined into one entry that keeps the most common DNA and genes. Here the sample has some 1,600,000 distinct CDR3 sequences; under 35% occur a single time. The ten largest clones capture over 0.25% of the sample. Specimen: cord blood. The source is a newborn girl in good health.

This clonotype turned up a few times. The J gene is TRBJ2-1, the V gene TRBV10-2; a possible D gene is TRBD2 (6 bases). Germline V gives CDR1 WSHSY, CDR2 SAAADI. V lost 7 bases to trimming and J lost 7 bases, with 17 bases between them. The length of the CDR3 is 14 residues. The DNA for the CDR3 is TGCGCCAGCACGGGACGGGAGCCGCGGAATGAGCAGTTCTTC. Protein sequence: CASTGREPRNEQFF.

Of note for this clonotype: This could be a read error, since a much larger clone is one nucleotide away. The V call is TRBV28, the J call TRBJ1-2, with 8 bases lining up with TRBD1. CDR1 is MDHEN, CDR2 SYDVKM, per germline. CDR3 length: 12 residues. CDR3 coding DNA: TGTGTCAGCACCACAGGGGGCTATGGCTACACCTTC. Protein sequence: CVSTTGGYGYTF.

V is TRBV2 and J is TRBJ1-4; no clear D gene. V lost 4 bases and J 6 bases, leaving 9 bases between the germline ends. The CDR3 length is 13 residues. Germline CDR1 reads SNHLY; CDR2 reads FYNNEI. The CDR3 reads CASSAGNDEKLFF. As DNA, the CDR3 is TGTGCCAGCAGTGCGGGCAATGATGAAAAACTGTTTTTT.

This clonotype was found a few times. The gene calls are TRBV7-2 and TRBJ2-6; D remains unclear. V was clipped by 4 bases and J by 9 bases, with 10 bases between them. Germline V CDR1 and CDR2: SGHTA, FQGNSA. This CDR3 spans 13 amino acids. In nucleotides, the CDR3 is TGTGCCAGCAGCTCCGACTCCCTCAACGTCCTGACTTTC. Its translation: CASSSDSLNVLTF.

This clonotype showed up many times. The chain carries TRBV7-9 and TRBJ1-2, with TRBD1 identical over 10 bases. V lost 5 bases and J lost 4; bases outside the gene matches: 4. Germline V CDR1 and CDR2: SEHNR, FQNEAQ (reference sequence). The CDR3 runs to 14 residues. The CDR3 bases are TGTGCCAGCAGCCAGTGGACAGGGGGCTATGGCTACACCTTC. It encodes CASSQWTGGYGYTF.

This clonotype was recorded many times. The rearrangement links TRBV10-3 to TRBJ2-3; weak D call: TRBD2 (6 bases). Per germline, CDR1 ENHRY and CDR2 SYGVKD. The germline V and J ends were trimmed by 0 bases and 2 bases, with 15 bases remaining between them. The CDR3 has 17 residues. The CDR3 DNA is TGTGCCATCAGTGAGTCTTTCGGGGGAAGTATCACAGATACGCAGTATTTT. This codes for CAISESFGGSITDTQYF.

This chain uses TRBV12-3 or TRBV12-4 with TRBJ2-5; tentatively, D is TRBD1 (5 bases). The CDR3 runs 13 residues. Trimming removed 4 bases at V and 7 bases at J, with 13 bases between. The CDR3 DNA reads TGTGCCAGCAGTTCGGTAACCACAGGGACCCAGTACTTC. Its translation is CASSSVTTGTQYF.

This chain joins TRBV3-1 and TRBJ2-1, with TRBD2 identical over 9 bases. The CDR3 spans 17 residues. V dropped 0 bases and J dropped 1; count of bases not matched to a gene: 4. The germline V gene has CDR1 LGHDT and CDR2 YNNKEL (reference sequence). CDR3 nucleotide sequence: TGTGCCAGCAGCCAAGATCGGGGACTAGCATCCTACAATGAGCAGTTCTTC. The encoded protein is CASSQDRGLASYNEQFF.

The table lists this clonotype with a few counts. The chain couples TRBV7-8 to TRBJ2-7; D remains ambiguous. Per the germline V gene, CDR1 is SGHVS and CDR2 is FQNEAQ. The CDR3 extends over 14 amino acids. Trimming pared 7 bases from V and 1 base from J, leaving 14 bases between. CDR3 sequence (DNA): TGTGCCAGCACCAGTCCCTCAAGGTCCTACGAGCAGTACTTC. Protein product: CASTSPSRSYEQYF.

The CDR3 DNA reads TGTGCCAGCAGCTTAGCGTTAGAGGAGGTCTTCTATAATTCACCCCTCCACTTT. This encodes CASSLALEEVFYNSPLHF. The chain employs TRBV7-8 and TRBJ1-6; D is unresolved. Germline V gene lookup returns CDR1 SGHVS and CDR2 FQNEAQ. This CDR3 comprises 18 residues. V gave up 0 bases and J gave up 3 bases, with 15 bases separating them.

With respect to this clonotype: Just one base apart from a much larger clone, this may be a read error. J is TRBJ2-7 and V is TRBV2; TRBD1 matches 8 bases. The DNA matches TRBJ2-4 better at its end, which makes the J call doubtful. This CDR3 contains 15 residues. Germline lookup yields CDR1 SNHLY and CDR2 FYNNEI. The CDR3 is CASRGQALVKNIQYF. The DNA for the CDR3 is TGTGCCAGCAGGGGACAGGCCTTAGTCAAAAACATTCAGTACTTC.

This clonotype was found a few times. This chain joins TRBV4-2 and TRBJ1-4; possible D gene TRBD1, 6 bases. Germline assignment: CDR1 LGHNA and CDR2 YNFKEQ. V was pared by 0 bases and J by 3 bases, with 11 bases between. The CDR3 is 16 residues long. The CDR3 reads CASSQDDRRANEKLFF. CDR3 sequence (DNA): TGTGCCAGCAGCCAAGACGACAGGCGGGCTAATGAAAAACTGTTTTTT.

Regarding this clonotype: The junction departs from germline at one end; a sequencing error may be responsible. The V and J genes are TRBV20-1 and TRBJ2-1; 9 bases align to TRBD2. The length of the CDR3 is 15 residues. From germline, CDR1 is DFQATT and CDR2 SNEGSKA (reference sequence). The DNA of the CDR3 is TGCAGAGCTAGCGATAGCGGGAGCGGTTCTGCTGAGCAGTTCTTC. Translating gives CRASDSGSGSAEQFF.

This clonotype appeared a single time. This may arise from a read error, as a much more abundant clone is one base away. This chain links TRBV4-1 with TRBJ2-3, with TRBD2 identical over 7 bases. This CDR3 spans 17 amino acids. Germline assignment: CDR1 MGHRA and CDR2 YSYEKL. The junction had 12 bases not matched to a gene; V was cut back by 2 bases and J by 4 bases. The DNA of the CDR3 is TGCGCCAGCAGCCAACCCAGACTAGCCCTACCATCAGATACGCAGTATTTT. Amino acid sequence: CASSQPRLALPSDTQYF.

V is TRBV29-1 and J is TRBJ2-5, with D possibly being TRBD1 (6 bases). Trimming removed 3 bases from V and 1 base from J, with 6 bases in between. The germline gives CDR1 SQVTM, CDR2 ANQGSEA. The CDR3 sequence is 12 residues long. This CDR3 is CSVEGAQETQYF. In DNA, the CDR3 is TGCAGCGTTGAGGGGGCCCAAGAGACCCAGTACTTC.

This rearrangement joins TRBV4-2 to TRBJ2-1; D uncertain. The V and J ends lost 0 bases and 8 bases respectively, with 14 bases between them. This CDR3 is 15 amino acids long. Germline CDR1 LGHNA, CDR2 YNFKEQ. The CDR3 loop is CASSQESIESDEQFF. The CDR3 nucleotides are TGTGCCAGCAGCCAAGAGTCGATTGAATCGGATGAGCAGTTCTTC.

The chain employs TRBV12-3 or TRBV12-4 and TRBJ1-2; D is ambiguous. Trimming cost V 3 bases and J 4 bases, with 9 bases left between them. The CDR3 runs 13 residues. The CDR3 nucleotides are TGTGCCAGCAGTTTCCCCGCCCTCTATGGCTACACCTTC. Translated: CASSFPALYGYTF.

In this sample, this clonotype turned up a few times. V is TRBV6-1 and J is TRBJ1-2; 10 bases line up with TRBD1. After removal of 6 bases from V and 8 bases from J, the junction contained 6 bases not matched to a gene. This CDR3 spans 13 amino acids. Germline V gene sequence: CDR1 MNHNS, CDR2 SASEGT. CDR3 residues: CASRTGGAQGYTF. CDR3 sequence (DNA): TGTGCCAGCAGGACAGGGGGCGCGCAGGGCTACACCTTC.

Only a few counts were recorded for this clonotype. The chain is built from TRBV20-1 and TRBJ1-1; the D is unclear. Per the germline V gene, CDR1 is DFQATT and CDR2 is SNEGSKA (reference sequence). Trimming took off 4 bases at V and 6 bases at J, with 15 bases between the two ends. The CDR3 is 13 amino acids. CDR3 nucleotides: TGCAGTGCTACACCACCGACGTCGTCTGAAGCTTTCTTT. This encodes CSATPPTSSEAFF.

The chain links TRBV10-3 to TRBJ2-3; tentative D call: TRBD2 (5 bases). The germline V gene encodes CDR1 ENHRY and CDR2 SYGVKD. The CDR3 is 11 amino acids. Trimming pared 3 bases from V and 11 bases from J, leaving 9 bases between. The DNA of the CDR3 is TGTGCCATCAGTGAAGGCCGGGGGCAGTATTTT. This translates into CAISEGRGQYF.

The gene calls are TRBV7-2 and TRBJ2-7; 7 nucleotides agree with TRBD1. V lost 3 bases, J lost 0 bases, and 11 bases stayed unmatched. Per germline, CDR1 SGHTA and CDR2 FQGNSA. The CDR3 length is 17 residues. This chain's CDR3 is CASSFFWGTDSSYEQYF. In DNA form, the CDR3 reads TGTGCCAGCAGCTTTTTCTGGGGGACAGACAGCTCCTACGAGCAGTACTTC.

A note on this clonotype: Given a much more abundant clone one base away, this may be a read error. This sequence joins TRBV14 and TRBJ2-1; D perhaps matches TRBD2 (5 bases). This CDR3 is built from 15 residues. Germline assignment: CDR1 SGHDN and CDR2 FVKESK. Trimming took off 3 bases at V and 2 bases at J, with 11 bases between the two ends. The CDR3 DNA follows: TGTGCCAGCAGCCAGGGTAGCGTCGCCTACAATGAGCAGTTCTTC. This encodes CASSQGSVAYNEQFF.

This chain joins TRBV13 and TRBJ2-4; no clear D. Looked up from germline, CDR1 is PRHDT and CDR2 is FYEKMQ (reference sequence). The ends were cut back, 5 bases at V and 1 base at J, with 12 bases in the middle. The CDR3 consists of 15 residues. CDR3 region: CASSLYQPAKNIQYF. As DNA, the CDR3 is TGTGCCAGCAGCCTATACCAGCCGGCCAAAAACATTCAGTACTTC.

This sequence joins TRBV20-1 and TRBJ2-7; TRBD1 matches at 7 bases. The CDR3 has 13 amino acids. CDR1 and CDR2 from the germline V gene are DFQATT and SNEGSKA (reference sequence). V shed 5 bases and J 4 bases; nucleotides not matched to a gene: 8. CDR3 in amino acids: CSALQGKDYEQYF. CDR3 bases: TGCAGTGCTCTACAGGGGAAGGATTACGAGCAGTACTTC.

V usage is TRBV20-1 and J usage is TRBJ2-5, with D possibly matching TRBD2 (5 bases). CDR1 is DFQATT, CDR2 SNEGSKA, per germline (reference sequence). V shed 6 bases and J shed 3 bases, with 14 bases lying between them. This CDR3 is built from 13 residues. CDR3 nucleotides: TGCAGTGCAGAGGTGACTATTAAAGAGACCCAGTACTTC. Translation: CSAEVTIKETQYF.

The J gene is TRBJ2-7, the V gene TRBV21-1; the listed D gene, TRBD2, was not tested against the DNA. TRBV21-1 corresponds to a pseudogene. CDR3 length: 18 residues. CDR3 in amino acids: CASSKGTSGRTASYEQYF. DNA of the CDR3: TGTGCCAGCAGCAAAGGGACTAGCGGGAGGACAGCTTCCTACGAGCAGTACTTC.

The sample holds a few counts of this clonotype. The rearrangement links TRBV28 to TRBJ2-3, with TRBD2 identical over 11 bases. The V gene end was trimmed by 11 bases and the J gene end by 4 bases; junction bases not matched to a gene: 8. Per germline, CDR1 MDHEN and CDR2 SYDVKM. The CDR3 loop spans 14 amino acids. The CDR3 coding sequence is TGTGCCGGACGTAGCGGGAGGGCTCCAGATACGCAGTATTTT. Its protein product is CAGRSGRAPDTQYF.

In DNA, the CDR3 is TGTGCCAGCAGCTTGCAGATTCAGGGGAGCAATGGCTACACCTTC. Its protein product is CASSLQIQGSNGYTF. V usage is TRBV5-5 and J usage is TRBJ1-2, with a possible D match to TRBD1 (6 bases). V lost 1 base, J lost 6 bases, and 16 bases lay in between. This CDR3 is 15 amino acids long. Germline V CDR1 and CDR2: SGHKS, YYEKEE (reference sequence).

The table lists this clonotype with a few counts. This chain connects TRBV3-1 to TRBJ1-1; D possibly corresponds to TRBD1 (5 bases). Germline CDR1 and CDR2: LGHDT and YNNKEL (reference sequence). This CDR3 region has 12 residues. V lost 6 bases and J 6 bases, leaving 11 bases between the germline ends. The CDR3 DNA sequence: TGTGCCAGCAGTCATGAAGGGGCTGAAGCTTTCTTT. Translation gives CASSHEGAEAFF.